Below, one TCR beta chain is given with its context. The sample belongs to a study of blood T cell repertoires in COVID-19. Overall study: Both acute and convalescent COVID-19 samples were obtained from the United States, Italy and Spain. In each case, the material was cDNA or gDNA derived from T cells, B-cell-depleted T cells, or PBMCs.

Here immunoSEQ multiplex PCR was the method, and the copy in TCRdb shows in-frame clones only, minus some. This table holds approximately 220,000 clones, around four fifths found once. Material for sequencing was peripheral blood. The origin of this receptor is a woman between 40 and 50 years old with active or convalescent COVID-19.

CDR3 sequence: CASSWRDRTYEQYF. In nucleotides, the CDR3 is TGTGCCAGCTCGTGGAGGGACAGAACCTACGAGCAGTACTTC. This sequence joins TRBV18 and TRBJ2-7; TRBD1 might be the D (7 bases). Looked up from germline, CDR1 is KGHSH and CDR2 is LQKENI. The V and J ends lost 6 bases and 2 bases respectively, with 14 bases between them. This CDR3 region has 14 residues. The full variable domain, with the rest looked up from reference TRBV18 and TRBJ2-7, is NAGVMQNPRHLVRRRGQEARLRCSPMKGHSHVYWYRQLPEEGLKFMVYLQKENIIDESGMPKERFSAEFPKEGPSILRIQQVVRGDSAAYFCASSWRDRTYEQYFGPGTRLTVT.